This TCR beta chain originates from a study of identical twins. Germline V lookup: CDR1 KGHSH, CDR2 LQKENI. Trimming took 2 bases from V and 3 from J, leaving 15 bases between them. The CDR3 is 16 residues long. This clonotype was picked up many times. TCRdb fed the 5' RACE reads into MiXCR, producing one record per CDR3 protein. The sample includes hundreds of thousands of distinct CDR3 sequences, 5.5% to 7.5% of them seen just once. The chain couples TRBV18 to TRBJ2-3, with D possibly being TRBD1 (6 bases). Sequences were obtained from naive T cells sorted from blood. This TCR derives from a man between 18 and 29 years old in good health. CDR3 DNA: TGTGCCAGCTCACCAATGGGCAGGGGAGCGACAGATACGCAGTATTTT. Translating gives CASSPMGRGATDTQYF.